This TCR beta chain came from a study of blood T cell repertoires in COVID-19. This clone was seen a few times. The CDR3 has 16 residues. Germline loops: CDR1 SGHVS, CDR2 FQNEAQ. The ends were cut back, 2 bases at V and 2 bases at J, with 13 bases in the middle. Clones were read by immunoSEQ multiplex PCR, and TCRdb kept only the in-frame ones, dropping some. The repertoire holds some 230,000 clones, with roughly 84% as singletons. The chain uses TRBV7-8 and TRBJ1-5; a possible D gene is TRBD1 (5 bases). Sequencing used peripheral blood. The source is a woman aged 60 to 75 who had recovered from COVID-19. DNA of the CDR3: TGTGCCAGCAGCTTAAATCGTCTACAGGGCAATCAGCCCCAGCATTTT. It is translated as CASSLNRLQGNQPQHF.